This entry is about one T cell receptor (beta chain). As processed by the authors: Estimation of nucleated cell counts relied on the amplification of reference gene primers. Sequenced by immunoSEQ multiplex PCR; TCRdb stores in-frame clones only, minus some. V and J calls and clone size come straight from that table; D and trimming were deduced from the DNA. Of about 98,000 clones in the sample, roughly nine tenths were seen once. This entry comes from a study of blood T cell repertoires in COVID-19. Study-level background: COVID-19 samples, acute and convalescent, were from the United States, Italy and Spain. T cells, B-cell-depleted T cells, or PBMCs provided the cDNA or gDNA that served as material.

The CDR3 length is 13 residues. Germline V gene sequence: CDR1 SGHDN, CDR2 FVKESK. Deletions cut 6 bases from V and 2 bases from J, with 9 bases between. Sequencing was performed on peripheral blood. The chain is built from TRBV14 and TRBJ2-3, with D possibly TRBD2 on 5 matching bases. This sequence originates from a man aged 65 to 85 with acute or convalescent COVID-19. The CDR3 DNA follows: TGTGCCAGCAGTCGAGACTACACAGATACGCAGTATTTT. This encodes CASSRDYTDTQYF.